Presented here are 13 T cell receptor beta chains from one specimen sequenced in a study of cytomegalovirus exposure and HLA in healthy donors. PCR employed 60 Vbeta and 13 Jbeta primers. Generated by immunoSEQ multiplex PCR, the TCRdb table keeps only in-frame clones and is missing some. The data contain fewer than 200,000 clones, 75% to 90% of them singletons. Sequencing used PBMCs. The receptors derive from a man in his thirties or forties in good health and CMV-seronegative.

The chain employs TRBV29-1 and TRBJ2-1; 7 nucleotides line up with TRBD1. Looked up from germline, CDR1 is SQVTM and CDR2 is ANQGSEA. V dropped 4 bases and J dropped 3; count of bases not matched to a gene: 0. The CDR3 totals 12 residues. The CDR3 spells CSVGDSYNEQFF. The CDR3 DNA follows: TGCAGCGTTGGGGACAGCTACAATGAGCAGTTCTTC.

The V call is TRBV5-1, the J call TRBJ2-7, with unresolved D. This CDR3 is 11 amino acids long. With 5 bases removed from V and 0 bases from J, the gap between germline ends came to 3 bases. The V gene's germline CDR1 is SGHRS and CDR2 YFSETQ. The CDR3 loop reads CASRSSYEQYF. The CDR3, as DNA: TGCGCCAGCAGGAGCTCCTACGAGCAGTACTTC.

This chain joins TRBV28 and TRBJ2-2; D is unresolved. Germline values: CDR1 MDHEN, CDR2 SYDVKM. There are 15 residues in the CDR3. Trimming pared 5 bases from V and 2 bases from J, leaving 12 bases between. The CDR3 region is CASSLTNSNTGELFF. In DNA, the CDR3 is TGTGCCAGCAGTCTCACGAACAGTAACACCGGGGAGCTGTTTTTT.

V usage is TRBV5-6 and J usage is TRBJ1-4; 7 bases fit TRBD1. CDR3 length: 16 amino acids. CDR1 is SGHDT, CDR2 YYEEEE, per germline. J gave up 0 bases and V 0 bases, and 2 bases lay outside the gene matches. Here the CDR3 DNA reads TGTGCCAGCAGCTTGGAGCAGGGGGCAACTAATGAAAAACTGTTTTTT. This encodes CASSLEQGATNEKLFF.

J is TRBJ2-1 and V is TRBV2; maybe TRBD2 (6 bases). This CDR3 is built from 15 residues. Germline CDR1 reads SNHLY; CDR2 reads FYNNEI. The V end lost 5 bases, the J end lost 2 bases, and 13 bases lay between the germline ends. The CDR3 here is CASSLGLGPYNEQFF. CDR3 bases: TGTGCCAGCAGTCTGGGACTTGGCCCCTACAATGAGCAGTTCTTC.

This clone was picked up a small number of times. This sequence joins TRBV18 and TRBJ1-1, with D hard to call. Germline CDR1 reads KGHSH; CDR2 reads LQKENI. This CDR3 has 17 residues. V was cut by 1 base and J by 1 base, with 16 bases left in between. The CDR3 region has the DNA TGTGCCAGCTCACCACGGTCCCTTCAGTCGGGGAACACTGAAGCTTTCTTT. Protein product: CASSPRSLQSGNTEAFF.

The chain links TRBV28 to TRBJ1-1, with TRBD1 identical over 8 bases. This CDR3 has 15 residues. Trimming at V came to 0 bases and at J to 5 bases, leaving 5 bases not matched to a gene. Germline values: CDR1 MDHEN, CDR2 SYDVKM. CDR3 residues: CASSLWKDRVTEAFF. The CDR3, as DNA: TGTGCCAGCAGTTTATGGAAGGACAGGGTGACTGAAGCTTTCTTT.

A few counts support this clone. The chain joins TRBV14 to TRBJ2-2; D is unclear. The V end was cut by 2 bases, the J end by 4 bases, with 11 bases between. From germline, CDR1 is SGHDN and CDR2 FVKESK. This CDR3 region has 15 residues. CDR3 in DNA: TGTGCCAGCAGCCAATTGAGGCTTGGCACCGGGGAGCTGTTTTTT. Residues: CASSQLRLGTGELFF.

The chain employs TRBV7-3 and TRBJ1-1; 7 positions agree with TRBD1. The CDR3 consists of 15 residues. V lost 5 bases, J lost 7 bases, and 13 bases stayed unmatched. Germline V gene sequence: CDR1 SGHTA, CDR2 FQGTGA. The CDR3 DNA reads as TGTGCCAGCAGCCCCCACCCGGACAGGCCCCATGAAGCTTTCTTT. As protein: CASSPHPDRPHEAFF.

This chain uses TRBV11-2 with TRBJ1-3; D perhaps matches TRBD1 (5 bases). CDR1 is SGHAT, CDR2 FQNNGV, per germline. The CDR3 is 15 amino acids. The V and J ends lost 3 bases and 4 bases respectively, with 13 bases between them. In DNA, the CDR3 is TGTGCCAGCAGCTTTGTAGGGGCGATAGGAAACACCATATATTTT. Translating gives CASSFVGAIGNTIYF.

This clone was recorded once. The J gene is TRBJ2-7, the V gene TRBV5-1; possible D gene TRBD1, 6 bases. V shed 1 base and J shed 2 bases, with 10 bases lying between them. Germline CDR1 reads SGHRS; CDR2 reads YFSETQ. This CDR3 spans 14 amino acids. CDR3 sequence (DNA): TGCGCCAGCAGCTTGACAGGGTCTACCTACGAGCAGTACTTC. Protein sequence: CASSLTGSTYEQYF.

This chain uses TRBV7-2 with TRBJ2-1; 9 bases line up with TRBD1. The ends lost 1 base at V and 10 bases at J; junction bases unmatched: 11. The CDR3 runs to 16 residues. In germline, CDR1 is SGHTA, CDR2 FQGNSA. This CDR3 reads CASSLETGGALREQFF. CDR3 nucleotide sequence: TGTGCCAGCAGCTTAGAAACAGGGGGCGCGCTTAGAGAGCAGTTCTTC.

This chain uses TRBV28 with TRBJ1-5; D may be TRBD1 (5 bases). The germline V and J ends were trimmed by 3 bases and 4 bases, with 10 bases remaining between them. The CDR3 contains 14 residues. CDR1 and CDR2 from the germline V gene are MDHEN and SYDVKM. The CDR3 DNA is TGTGCCAGCAGTTTTGGGGGGATGAATCAGCCCCAGCATTTT. It encodes CASSFGGMNQPQHF.